This TCR beta chain stems from a study of molecular identifiers for immune sequencing clone quantification. When naive CD8 T cells were sorted, they were gated as CD8+CD4-CCR7+CD45RA+. This clonotype appeared once. One junction end does not reproduce the germline sequence, and a read error may be involved. Via MiXCR, TCRdb re-called the PCR reads, giving one row per CDR3 protein. The table lists 400,000 to 600,000 distinct CDR3 sequences, roughly 26% of them singletons. Germline lookup yields CDR1 DFQATT and CDR2 SNEGSKA (reference sequence). CDR3 length equals 10 residues. This TCR was sampled from a human donor in good health. Some libraries in this study had Jurkat cell RNA spiked in. The sample consisted of naive CD8+ T cells from blood, with Jurkat cell RNA spiked in. Subset given: FACS-sorted CD8+CD4-CCR7+CD45RA+ naive T cells. V and J are TRBV20-1 and TRBJ1-1; no firm D call. The CDR3 sequence: CSAGDFQAFF. The CDR3, as DNA: TGCAGTGCTGGAGATTTTCAAGCTTTCTTT.